The sequence of this TCR beta chain was determined in a study of T cell responses to AZD1222 COVID-19 vaccine. Study overall: Second-dose groups at about 4 or about 12 weeks were pooled.

A remark on this clone: No antigen is known for it.

Study-level results: In a largely white British group with more females than males, clonal diversity was possibly underestimated. Reports indicate that nearly half of spike-specific TCRs are directed at unmutated variant regions. Researchers took repertoire samples only after the peak T cell response had come.

Data came from immunoSEQ multiplex PCR; TCRdb stores just in-frame clones and leaves some out. Of 150,000 to 200,000 clones listed, 85% to 95% are singletons. The CDR3 is made up of 16 amino acids. CDR1 and CDR2 (germline): SGHVS, FQNEAQ. Germline trimming cut 5 bases from V and 2 bases from J; bases unmatched to any gene: 9. This TCR was sampled from an adult in good health. This sequence joins TRBV7-8 and TRBJ2-3; 8 positions match TRBD2. Sequencing used peripheral blood, obtained on day 0 of AZD1222 vaccination. The CDR3 nucleotides read TGTGCCAGCAGCCCCCGGGAGGGCCCCATCACAGATACGCAGTATTTT. It translates to CASSPREGPITDTQYF.